This T cell receptor beta chain was sequenced during a study of blood T cells in healthy people across ages. Points from the study as a whole: Across the age range, TCR beta diversity per million T cells fell in a roughly linear way.

As to this clonotype: Its matching antigen is unknown. At one of its ends the junction is not consistent with the germline gene, which may arise from a read error.

A second PCR of 7 to 11 cycles used a sample-barcoded 5' primer and a J-beta primer mix. TCRdb re-derived calls from the 5' RACE reads in MiXCR, one entry per CDR3 protein. The data contain 600,000 to 1,000,000 distinct CDR3 sequences, approximately 25% of them singletons. Germline V gene data show CDR1 as SGHTA and CDR2 as FQGNSA. The CDR3 length is 15 residues. The sample was also linked to a second study, of T cells of mothers and their children.

This TCR was sampled from a boy between 10 and 17 years old in good health. Sequencing used blood. The chain joins TRBV7-2 to TRBJ2-1, with 7 bases lining up with TRBD1. CDR3 DNA: TGTGCCAGCAGCTCCCCCGGGACAGCGTACAATGAGCGGTTCTTC. Translating it yields CASSSPGTAYNERFF.